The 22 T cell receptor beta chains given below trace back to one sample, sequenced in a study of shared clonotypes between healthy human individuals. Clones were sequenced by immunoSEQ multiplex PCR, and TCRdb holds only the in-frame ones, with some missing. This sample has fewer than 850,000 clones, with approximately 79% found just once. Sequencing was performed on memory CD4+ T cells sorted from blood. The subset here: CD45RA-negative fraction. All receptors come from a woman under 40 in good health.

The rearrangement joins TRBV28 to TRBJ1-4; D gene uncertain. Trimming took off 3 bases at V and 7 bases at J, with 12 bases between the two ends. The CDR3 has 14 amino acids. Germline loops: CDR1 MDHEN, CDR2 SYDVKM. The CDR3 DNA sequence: TGTGCCAGCAGTTTGCAAATTTCAGGTGAAAAACTGTTTTTT. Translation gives CASSLQISGEKLFF.

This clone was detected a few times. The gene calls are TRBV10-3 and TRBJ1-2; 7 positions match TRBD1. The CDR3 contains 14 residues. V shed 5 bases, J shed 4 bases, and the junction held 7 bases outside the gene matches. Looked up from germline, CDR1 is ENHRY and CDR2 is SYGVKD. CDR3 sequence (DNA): TGTGCCATCAGTCACGAGGGGGCTGGCTATGGCTACACCTTC. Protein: CAISHEGAGYGYTF.

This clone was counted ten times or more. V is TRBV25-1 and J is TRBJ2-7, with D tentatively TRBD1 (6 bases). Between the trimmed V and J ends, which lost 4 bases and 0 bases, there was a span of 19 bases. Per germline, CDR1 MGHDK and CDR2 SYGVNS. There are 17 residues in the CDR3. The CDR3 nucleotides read TGTGCCAGCAGTGCCCAGGGGCAGGGTGCCCTCTCCTACGAGCAGTACTTC. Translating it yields CASSAQGQGALSYEQYF.

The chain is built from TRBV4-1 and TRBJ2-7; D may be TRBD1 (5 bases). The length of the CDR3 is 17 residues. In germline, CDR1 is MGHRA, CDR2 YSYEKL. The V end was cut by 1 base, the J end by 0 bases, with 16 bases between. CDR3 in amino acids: CASSQVSQGKNSYEQYF. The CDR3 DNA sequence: TGCGCCAGCAGCCAAGTTAGTCAGGGTAAGAACTCCTACGAGCAGTACTTC.

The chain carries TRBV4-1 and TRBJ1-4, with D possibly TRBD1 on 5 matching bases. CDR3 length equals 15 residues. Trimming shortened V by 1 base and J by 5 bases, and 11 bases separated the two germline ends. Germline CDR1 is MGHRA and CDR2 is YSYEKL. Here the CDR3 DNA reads TGCGCCAGCAGCCAAGGAGAGGGGAGGAATGAAAAACTGTTTTTT. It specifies CASSQGEGRNEKLFF.

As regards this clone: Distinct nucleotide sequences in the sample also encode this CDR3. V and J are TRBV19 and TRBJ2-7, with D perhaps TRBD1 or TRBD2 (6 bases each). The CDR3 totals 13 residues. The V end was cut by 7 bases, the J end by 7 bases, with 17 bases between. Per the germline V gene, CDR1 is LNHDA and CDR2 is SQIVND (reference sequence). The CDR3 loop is CASKGTGAYEQYF. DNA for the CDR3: TGTGCCAGTAAAGGGACGGGGGCGTATGAGCAGTACTTC.

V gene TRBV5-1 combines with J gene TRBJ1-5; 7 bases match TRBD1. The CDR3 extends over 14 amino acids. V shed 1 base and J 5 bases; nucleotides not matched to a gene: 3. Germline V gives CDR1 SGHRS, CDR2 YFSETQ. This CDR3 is CASSLLGGDQPQHF. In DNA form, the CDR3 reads TGCGCCAGCAGCTTGCTAGGGGGCGATCAGCCCCAGCATTTT. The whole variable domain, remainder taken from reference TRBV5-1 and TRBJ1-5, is KAGVTQTPRYLIKTRGQQVTLSCSPISGHRSVSWYQQTPGQGLQFLFEYFSETQRNKGNFPGRFSGRQFSNSRSEMNVSTLELGDSALYLCASSLLGGDQPQHFGDGTRLSIL.

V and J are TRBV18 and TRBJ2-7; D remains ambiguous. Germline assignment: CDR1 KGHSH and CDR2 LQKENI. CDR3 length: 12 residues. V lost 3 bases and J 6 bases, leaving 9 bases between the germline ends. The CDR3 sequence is CASSPSGSEQYF. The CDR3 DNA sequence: TGTGCCAGCTCACCGTCCGGGTCCGAGCAGTACTTC.

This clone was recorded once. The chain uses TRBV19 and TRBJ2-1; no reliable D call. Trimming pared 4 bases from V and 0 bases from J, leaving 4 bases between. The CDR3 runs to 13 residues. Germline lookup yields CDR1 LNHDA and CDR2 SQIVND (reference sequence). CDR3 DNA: TGTGCCAGTAGTAAATCCTCCTACAATGAGCAGTTCTTC. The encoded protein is CASSKSSYNEQFF.

The CDR3 DNA reads TGTGCCAGCAGCCAGGGGACAGGGGTACCTCAAGAGACCCAGTACTTC. Its protein is CASSQGTGVPQETQYF. The V gene is TRBV14, the J gene TRBJ2-5; 10 positions agree with TRBD1. Trimming took 3 bases from V and 2 from J; bases not matched to a gene: 6. The CDR3 runs 16 residues. CDR1 is SGHDN, CDR2 FVKESK, per germline.

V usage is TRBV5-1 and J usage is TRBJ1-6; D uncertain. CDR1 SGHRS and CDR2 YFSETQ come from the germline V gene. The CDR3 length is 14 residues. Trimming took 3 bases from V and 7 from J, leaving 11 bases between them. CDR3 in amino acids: CASSSGTTNSPLHF. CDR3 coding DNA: TGCGCCAGCAGCTCGGGTACAACCAATTCACCCCTCCACTTT.

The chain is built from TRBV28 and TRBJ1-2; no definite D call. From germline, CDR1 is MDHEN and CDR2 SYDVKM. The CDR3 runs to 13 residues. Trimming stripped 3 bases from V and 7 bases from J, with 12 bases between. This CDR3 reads CASSLGSDFGYTF. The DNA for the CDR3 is TGTGCCAGCAGTTTGGGCAGTGATTTTGGCTACACCTTC.

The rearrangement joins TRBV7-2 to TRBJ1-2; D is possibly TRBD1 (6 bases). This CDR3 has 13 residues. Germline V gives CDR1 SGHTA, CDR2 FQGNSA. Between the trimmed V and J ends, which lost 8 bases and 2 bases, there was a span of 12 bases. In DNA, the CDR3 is TGTGCCAGCGTTCCCACAGGGAACTATGGCTACACCTTC. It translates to CASVPTGNYGYTF.

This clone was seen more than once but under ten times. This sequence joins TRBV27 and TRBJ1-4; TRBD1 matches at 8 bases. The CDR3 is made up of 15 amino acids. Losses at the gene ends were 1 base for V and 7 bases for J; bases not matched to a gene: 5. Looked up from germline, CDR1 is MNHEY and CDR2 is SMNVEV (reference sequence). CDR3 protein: CASSLYRDRTEKLFF. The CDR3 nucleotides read TGTGCCAGCAGTTTATACAGGGACAGGACTGAAAAACTGTTTTTT.

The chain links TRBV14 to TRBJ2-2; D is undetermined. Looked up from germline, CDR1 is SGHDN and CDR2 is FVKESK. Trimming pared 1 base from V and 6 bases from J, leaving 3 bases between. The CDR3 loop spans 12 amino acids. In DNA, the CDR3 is TGTGCCAGCAGCCAAGTCCCCGGGGAGCTGTTTTTT. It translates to CASSQVPGELFF.

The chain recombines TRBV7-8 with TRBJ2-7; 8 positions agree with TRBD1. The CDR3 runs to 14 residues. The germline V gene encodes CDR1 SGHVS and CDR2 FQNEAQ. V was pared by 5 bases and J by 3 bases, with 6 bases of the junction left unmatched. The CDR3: CASSPGTGGYEQYF. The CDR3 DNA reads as TGTGCCAGCAGCCCGGGGACAGGAGGCTACGAGCAGTACTTC.

The CDR3 DNA reads as TGTGCCAGCTCACCACGGTGGCGGGGCGAGGATCAGCCCCAGCATTTT. Protein: CASSPRWRGEDQPQHF. J is TRBJ1-5 and V is TRBV18, with D perhaps TRBD1 (5 bases). Per germline, CDR1 KGHSH and CDR2 LQKENI. Trimming pared 1 base from V and 5 bases from J, leaving 15 bases between. This CDR3 has 16 residues.

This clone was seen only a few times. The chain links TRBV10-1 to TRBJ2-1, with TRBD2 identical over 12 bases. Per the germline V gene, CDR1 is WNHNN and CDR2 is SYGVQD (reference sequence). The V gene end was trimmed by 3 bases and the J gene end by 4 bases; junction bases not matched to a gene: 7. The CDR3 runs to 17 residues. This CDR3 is CASSDPGTSGHYNEQFF. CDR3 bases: TGCGCCAGCAGTGACCCCGGGACTAGCGGGCATTACAATGAGCAGTTCTTC.

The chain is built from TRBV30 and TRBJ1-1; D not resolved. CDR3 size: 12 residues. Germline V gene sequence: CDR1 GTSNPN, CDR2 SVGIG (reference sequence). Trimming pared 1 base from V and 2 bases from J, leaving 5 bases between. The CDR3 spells CAWSAQNTEAFF. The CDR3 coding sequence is TGTGCCTGGAGTGCCCAAAACACTGAAGCTTTCTTT.

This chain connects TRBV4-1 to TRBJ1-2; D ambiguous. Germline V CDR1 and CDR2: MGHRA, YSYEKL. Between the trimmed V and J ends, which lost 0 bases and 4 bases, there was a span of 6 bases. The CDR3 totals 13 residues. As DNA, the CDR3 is TGCGCCAGCAGCCAAGAAAGTCTCTATGGCTACACCTTC. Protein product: CASSQESLYGYTF.

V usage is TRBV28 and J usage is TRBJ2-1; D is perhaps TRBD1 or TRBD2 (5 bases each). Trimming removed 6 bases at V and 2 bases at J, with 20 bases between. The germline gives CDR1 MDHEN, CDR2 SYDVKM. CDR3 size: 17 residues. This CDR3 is CASSTVRQRGTYNEQFF. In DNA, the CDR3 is TGTGCCAGCAGCACCGTTCGACAGAGGGGAACCTACAATGAGCAGTTCTTC.

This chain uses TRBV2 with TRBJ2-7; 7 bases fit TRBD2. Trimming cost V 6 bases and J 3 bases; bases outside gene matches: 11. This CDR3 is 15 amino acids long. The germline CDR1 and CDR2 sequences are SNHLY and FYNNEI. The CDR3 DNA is TGTGCCAGCAGGACCAGACGCGGGAGTGGCTACGAGCAGTACTTC. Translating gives CASRTRRGSGYEQYF. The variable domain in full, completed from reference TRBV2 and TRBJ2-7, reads EPEVTQTPSHQVTQMGQEVILRCVPISNHLYFYWYRQILGQKVEFLVSFYNNEISEKSEIFDDQFSVERPDGSNFTLKIRSTKLEDSAMYFCASRTRRGSGYEQYFGPGTRLTVT.